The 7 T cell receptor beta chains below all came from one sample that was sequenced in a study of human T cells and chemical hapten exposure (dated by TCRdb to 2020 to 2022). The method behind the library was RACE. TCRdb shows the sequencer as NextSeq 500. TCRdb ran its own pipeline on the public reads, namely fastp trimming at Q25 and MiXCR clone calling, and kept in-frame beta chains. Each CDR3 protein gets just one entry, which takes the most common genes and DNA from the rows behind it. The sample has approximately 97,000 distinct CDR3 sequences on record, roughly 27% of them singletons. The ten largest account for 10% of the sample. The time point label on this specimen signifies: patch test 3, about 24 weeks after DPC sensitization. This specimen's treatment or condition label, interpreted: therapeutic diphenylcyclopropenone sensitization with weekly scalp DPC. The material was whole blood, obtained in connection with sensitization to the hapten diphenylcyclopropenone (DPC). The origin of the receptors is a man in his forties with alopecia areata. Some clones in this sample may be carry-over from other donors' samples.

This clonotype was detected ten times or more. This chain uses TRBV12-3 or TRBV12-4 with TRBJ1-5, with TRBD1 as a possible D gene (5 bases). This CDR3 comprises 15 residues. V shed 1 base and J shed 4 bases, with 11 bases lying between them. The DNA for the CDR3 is TGTGCCAGCAGTTTAGGGGCAGGGTGGAATCAGCCCCAGCATTTT. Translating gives CASSLGAGWNQPQHF.

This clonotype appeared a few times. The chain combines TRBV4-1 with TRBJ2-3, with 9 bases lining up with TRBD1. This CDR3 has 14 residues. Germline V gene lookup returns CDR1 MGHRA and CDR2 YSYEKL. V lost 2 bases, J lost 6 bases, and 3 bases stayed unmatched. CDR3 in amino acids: CASSQRQGVDTQYF. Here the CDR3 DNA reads TGCGCCAGCAGCCAAAGACAGGGGGTTGATACGCAGTATTTT.

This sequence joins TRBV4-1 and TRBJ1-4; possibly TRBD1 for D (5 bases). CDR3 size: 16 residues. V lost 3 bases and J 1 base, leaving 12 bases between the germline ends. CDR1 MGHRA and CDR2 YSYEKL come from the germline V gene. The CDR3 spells CASSQFLGETNEKLFF. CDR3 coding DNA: TGCGCCAGCAGCCAGTTCTTAGGGGAAACTAATGAAAAACTGTTTTTT.

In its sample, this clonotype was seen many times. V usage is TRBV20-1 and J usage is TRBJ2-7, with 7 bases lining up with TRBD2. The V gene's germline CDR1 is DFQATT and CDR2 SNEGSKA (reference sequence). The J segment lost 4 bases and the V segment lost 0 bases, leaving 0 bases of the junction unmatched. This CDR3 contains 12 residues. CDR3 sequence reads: CSAREREYEQYF. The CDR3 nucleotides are TGCAGTGCTAGAGAGCGGGAGTACGAGCAGTACTTC.

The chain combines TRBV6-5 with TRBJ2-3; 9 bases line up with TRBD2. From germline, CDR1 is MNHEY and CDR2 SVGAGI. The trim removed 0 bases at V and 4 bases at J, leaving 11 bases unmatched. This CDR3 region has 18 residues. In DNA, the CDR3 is TGTGCCAGCAGTTACTCGCCCCCAGCGGGAGGCGGGGCAGATACGCAGTATTTT. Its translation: CASSYSPPAGGGADTQYF.

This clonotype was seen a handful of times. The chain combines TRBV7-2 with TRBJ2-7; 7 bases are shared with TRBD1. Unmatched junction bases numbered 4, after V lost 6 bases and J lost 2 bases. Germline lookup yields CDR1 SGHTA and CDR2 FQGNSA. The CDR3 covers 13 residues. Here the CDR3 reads CASRPTGTYEQYF. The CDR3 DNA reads TGTGCCAGCAGACCGACAGGGACCTACGAGCAGTACTTC.

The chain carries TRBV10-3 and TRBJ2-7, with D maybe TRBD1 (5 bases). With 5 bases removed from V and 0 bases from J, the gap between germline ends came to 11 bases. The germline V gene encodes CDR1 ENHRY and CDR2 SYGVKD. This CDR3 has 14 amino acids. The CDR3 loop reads CAISKTQGSYEQYF. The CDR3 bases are TGTGCCATCAGTAAGACGCAGGGCTCCTACGAGCAGTACTTC.